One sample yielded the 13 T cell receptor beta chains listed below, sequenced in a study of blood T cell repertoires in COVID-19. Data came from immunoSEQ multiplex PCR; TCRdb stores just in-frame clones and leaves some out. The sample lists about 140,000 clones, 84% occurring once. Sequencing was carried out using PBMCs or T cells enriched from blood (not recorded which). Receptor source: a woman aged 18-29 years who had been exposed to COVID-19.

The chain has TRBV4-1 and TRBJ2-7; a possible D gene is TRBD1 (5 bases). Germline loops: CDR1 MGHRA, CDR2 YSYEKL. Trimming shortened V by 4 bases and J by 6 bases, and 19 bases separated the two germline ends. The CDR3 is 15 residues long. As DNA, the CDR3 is TGCGCCAGCAGCCTCTCAGCCGGCAGGGTACCCGAGCAGTACTTC. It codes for CASSLSAGRVPEQYF.

This chain's CDR3 is CASSRDRGVNGYTF. The CDR3 DNA is TGTGCCAGCAGCAGGGACAGGGGAGTTAATGGCTACACCTTC. The chain couples TRBV5-4 to TRBJ1-2; 10 bases are a match to TRBD1. The germline gives CDR1 SGHNT, CDR2 YYREEE (reference sequence). The CDR3 totals 14 residues. V was pared by 4 bases and J by 6 bases, with 6 bases of the junction left unmatched.

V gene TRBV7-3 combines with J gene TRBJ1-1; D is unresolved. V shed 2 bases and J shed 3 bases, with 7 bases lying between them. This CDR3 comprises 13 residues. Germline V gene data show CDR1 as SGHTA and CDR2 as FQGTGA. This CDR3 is CASSLESYTEAFF. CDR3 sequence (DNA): TGTGCCAGCAGCTTAGAGAGTTACACTGAAGCTTTCTTT.

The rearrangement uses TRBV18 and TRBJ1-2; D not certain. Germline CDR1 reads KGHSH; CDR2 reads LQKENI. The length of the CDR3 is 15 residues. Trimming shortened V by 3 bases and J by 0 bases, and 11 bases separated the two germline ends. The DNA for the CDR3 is TGTGCCAGCTCACCCGGGAAGGATCCTAACTATGGCTACACCTTC. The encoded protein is CASSPGKDPNYGYTF.

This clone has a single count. In DNA, the CDR3 is TGCGCCAGCAGCCAAGATTTTTTTTATAGCGACCAGGGGGGCTATGAGCAGTTCTTC. Residues: CASSQDFFYSDQGGYEQFF. The rearrangement links TRBV4-1 to TRBJ2-1; a weak D match, TRBD1 (7 bases). The germline CDR1 and CDR2 sequences are MGHRA and YSYEKL. Trimming pared 0 bases from V and 8 bases from J, leaving 26 bases between. This CDR3 has 19 residues.

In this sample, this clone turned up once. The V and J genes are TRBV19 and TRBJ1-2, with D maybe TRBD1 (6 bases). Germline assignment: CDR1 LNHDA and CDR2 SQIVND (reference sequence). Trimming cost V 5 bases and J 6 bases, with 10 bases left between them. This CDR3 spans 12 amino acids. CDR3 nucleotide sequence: TGTGCCAGTAGTGGTGGACAGAATGGCTACACCTTC. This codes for CASSGGQNGYTF.

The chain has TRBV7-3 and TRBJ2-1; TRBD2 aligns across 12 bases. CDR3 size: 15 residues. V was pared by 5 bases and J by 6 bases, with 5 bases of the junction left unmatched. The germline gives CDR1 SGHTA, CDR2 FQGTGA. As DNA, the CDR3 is TGTGCCAGCAGCCCGACTAGCGGGAGTCGCAATGAGCAGTTCTTC. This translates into CASSPTSGSRNEQFF.

The DNA of the CDR3 is TGCAGTGCTAGTAAGACTAGCAGAACCCAAGAGACCCAGTACTTC. Translating gives CSASKTSRTQETQYF. The chain employs TRBV20-1 and TRBJ2-5, with TRBD2 matching over 7 bases. Per the germline V gene, CDR1 is DFQATT and CDR2 is SNEGSKA (reference sequence). This CDR3 has 15 residues. With V trimmed by 3 bases and J by 1 base, 8 bases remained unmatched.

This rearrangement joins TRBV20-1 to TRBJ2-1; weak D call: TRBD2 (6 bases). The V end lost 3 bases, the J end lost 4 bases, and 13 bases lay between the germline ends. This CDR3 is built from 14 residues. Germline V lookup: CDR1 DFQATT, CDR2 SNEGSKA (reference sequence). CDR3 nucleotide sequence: TGCAGTGCTAGTCGGGAGAGGGTTTACAATGAGCAGTTCTTC. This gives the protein CSASRERVYNEQFF.

As DNA, the CDR3 is TGTGCCAGCAGCCGCTATAACGATCCTAGAGACAATGAGCAGTTCTTC. Amino acid sequence: CASSRYNDPRDNEQFF. The chain carries TRBV4-2 and TRBJ2-1; D gene ambiguous. This CDR3 region has 16 residues. V was trimmed by 4 bases and J by 5 bases, leaving 18 bases between them. The V gene's germline CDR1 is LGHNA and CDR2 YNFKEQ.

This CDR3 reads CASSSYSTGEPQPQHF. The CDR3 nucleotides are TGTGCCAGTAGTAGTTATTCGACAGGGGAACCCCAGCCCCAGCATTTT. This chain connects TRBV19 to TRBJ1-5; 8 nucleotides match TRBD1. Losses at the gene ends were 4 bases for V and 7 bases for J; bases not matched to a gene: 12. Germline V gives CDR1 LNHDA, CDR2 SQIVND (reference sequence). CDR3 length equals 16 residues.

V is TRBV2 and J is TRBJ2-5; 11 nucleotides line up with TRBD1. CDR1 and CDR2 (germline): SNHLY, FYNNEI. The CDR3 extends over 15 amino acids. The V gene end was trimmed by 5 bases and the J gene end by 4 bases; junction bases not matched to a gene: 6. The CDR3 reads CASSWGQGVGETQYF. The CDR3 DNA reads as TGTGCCAGCAGTTGGGGACAGGGGGTCGGAGAGACCCAGTACTTC.

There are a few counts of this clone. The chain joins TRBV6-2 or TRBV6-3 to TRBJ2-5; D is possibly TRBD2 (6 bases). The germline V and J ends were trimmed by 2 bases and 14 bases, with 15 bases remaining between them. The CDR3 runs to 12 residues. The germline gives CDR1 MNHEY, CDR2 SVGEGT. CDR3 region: CASSYRSGTDYF. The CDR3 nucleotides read TGTGCCAGCAGTTACCGTTCCGGGACTGATTACTTC.